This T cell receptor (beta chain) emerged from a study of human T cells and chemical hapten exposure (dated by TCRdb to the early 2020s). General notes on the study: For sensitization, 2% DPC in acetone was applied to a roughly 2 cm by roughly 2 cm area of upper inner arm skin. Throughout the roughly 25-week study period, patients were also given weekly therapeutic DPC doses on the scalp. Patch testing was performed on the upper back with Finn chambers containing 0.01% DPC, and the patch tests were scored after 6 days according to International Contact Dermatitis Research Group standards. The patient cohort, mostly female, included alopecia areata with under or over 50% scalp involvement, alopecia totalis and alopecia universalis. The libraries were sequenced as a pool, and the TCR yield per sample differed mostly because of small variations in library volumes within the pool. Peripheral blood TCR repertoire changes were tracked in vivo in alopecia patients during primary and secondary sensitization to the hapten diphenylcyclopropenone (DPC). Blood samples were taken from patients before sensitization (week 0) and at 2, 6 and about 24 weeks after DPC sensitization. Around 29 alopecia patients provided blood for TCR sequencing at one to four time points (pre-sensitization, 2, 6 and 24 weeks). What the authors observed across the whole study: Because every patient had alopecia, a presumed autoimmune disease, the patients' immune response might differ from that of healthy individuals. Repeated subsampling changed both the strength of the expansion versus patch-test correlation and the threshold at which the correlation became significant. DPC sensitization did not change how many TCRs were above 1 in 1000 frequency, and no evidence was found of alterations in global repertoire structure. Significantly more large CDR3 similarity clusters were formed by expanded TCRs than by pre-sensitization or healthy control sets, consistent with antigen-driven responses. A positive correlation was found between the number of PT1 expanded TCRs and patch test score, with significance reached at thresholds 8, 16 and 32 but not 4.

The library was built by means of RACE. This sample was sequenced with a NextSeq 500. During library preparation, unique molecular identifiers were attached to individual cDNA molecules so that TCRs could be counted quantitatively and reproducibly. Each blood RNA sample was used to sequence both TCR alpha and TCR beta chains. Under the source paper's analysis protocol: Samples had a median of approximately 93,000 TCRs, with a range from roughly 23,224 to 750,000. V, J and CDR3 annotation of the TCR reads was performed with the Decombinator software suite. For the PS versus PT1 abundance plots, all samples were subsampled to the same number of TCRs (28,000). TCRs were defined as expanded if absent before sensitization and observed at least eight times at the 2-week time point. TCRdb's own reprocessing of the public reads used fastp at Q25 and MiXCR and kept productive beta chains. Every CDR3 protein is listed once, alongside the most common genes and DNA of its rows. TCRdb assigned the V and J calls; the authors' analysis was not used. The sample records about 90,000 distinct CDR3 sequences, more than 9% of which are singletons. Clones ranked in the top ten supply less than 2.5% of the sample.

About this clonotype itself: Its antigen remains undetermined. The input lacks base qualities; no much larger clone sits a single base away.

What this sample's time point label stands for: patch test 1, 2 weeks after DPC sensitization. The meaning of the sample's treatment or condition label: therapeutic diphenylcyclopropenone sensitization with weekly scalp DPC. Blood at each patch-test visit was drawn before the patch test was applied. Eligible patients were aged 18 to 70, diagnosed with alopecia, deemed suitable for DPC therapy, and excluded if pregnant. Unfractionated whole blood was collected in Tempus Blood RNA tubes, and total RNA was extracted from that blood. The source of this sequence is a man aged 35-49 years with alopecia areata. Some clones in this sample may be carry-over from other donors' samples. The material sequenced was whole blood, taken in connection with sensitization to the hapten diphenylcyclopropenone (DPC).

The CDR3 amino acid sequence is: CASSATSGIDTQYF. The DNA sequence is given as TGTGCCAGCAGCGCGACTAGCGGGATAGATACGCAGTATTTT. The sequence links TRBV9 to TRBJ2-3, and TRBD2 matches 11 of the central bases. From cysteine to phenylalanine, the CDR3 is 14 amino acids long. Just CDR3 DNA is preserved here, 42 bases in frame from base 1. Unmatched junction bases come to 2, with V trimmed by 3 bases and J by 5 bases. Taken from the germline V gene, the CDR1 and CDR2 loops are SGDLS and YYNGEE.